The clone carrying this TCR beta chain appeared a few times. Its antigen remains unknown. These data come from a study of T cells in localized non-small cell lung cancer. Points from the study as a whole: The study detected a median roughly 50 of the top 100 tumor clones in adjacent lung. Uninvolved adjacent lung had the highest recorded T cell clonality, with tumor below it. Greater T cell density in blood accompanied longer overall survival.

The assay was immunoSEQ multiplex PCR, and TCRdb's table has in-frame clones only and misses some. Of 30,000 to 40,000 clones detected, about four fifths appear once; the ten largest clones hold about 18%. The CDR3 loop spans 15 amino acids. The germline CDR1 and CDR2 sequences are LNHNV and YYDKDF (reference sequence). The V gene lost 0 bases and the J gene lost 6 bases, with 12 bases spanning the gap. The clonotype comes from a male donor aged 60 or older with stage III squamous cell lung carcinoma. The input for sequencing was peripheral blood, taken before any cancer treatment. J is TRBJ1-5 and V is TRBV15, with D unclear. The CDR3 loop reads CATSRDLGPSQPQHF. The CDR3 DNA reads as TGTGCCACCAGCAGAGATCTGGGTCCGAGTCAGCCCCAGCATTTT.